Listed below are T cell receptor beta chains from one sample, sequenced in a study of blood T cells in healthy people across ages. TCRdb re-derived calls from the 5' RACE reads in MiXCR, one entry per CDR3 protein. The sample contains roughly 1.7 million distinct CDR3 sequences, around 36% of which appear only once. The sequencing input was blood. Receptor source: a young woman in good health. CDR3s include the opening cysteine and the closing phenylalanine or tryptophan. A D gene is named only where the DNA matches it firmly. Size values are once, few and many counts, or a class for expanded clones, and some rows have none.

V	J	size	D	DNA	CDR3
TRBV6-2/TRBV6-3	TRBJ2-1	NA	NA	TGTGCCAGCAGTTACTCCAGGTCCAGTGAGCAGTTCTTC	CASSYSRSSEQFF
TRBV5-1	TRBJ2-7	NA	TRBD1	TGCGCCAGCAGCACATCCCCGGGACAGCTATCCTACGAGCAGTACTTC	CASSTSPGQLSYEQYF
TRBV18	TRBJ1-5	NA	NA	TGTGCCAGCTCGCCGGGGGGCGGTGAAAACAATCAGCCCCAGCATTTT	CASSPGGGENNQPQHF
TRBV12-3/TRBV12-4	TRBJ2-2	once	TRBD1	TGTGCCAGCAGTCCTTACAGGGGGCGGAACACCGGGGAGCTGTTTTTT	CASSPYRGRNTGELFF
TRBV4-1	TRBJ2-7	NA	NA	TGCGCCAGCAGCCAACCAGGGACTTCCTCGACCGACGAGCAGTACTTC	CASSQPGTSSTDEQYF
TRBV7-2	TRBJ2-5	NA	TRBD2	TGTACCAGCAGCTCTCCCCCCGGGACTAGCACATGGGAGACCCAGTACTTC	CTSSSPPGTSTWETQYF
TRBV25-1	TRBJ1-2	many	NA	TGTGCCAGCCCGGGGGGATCGAACTATGGCTACACCTTC	CASPGGSNYGYTF
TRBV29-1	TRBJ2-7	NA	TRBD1	TGCAGCGTTCAGGGGGCGGGTGAGCAGTACTTC	CSVQGAGEQYF
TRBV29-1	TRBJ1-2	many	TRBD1	TGCAGCGTTGAATGGGACAGCTATGGCTACACCTTC	CSVEWDSYGYTF
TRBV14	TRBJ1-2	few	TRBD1	TGTGCCAGCAGCCCTCCGGGACAGACAACTCGAGCCTATGGCTACACCTTC	CASSPPGQTTRAYGYTF
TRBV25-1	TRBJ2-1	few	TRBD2	TGTGCCAGCAGTGGATCGGGATCGGGGGGCAATGAGCAGTTCTTC	CASSGSGSGGNEQFF
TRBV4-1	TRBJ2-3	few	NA	TGCGCCAGCAGCCAAGATGAGGGTACGCAGTATTTT	CASSQDEGTQYF
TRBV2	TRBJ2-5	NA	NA	TGTGCCGGCGCGAGCGAGACCCAGTACTTC	CAGASETQYF
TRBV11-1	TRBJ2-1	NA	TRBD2	TGTGCCAGCAGCCCAAAGGGACTAGCGCATGAGCAGTTCTTC	CASSPKGLAHEQFF
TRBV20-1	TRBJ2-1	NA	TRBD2	TGCAGTGCTAGAGATTTCCTAGCGGAGGGCGATGAGCAGTTCTTC	CSARDFLAEGDEQFF
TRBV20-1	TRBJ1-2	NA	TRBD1	TGCAGTGCTAGAAGACAGGGAAAGGACTATGGCTACACCTTC	CSARRQGKDYGYTF
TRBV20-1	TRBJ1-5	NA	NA	TGCAGTGCTAGTTCAAGGGGCGGTCAGCCCCAGCATTTT	CSASSRGGQPQHF
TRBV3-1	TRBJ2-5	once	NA	TGTGCCAGCAGCCCTTCCAAGGGGGGAGTGCAGTACTTC	CASSPSKGGVQYF
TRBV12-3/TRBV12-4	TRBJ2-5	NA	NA	TGTGCCAGCAGTTTAGCGCCGTATGTCCAGTACTTC	CASSLAPYVQYF
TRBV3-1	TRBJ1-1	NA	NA	TGTGCCAGCAGCCCTTGGGACGGCACTGAAGCTTTCTTT	CASSPWDGTEAFF
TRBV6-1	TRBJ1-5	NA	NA	TGTGCATTATCTAGGGATCCCTTACCGCAGCCCCAGCATTTT	CALSRDPLPQPQHF
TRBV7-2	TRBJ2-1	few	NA	TGTGCCAGCAGCTTTAGTTGGGGTGAGCAGTTCTTC	CASSFSWGEQFF
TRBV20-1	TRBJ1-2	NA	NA	TGCAGTGCTAACAGATACTATGGCTACACCTTC	CSANRYYGYTF
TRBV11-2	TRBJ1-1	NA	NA	TGTGCCAGCAGCCAGAGTGCTGGTTACACTGAAGCTTTCTTT	CASSQSAGYTEAFF
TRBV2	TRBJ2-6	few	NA	TGTGCCAGCAGAGCGATCCGATCTGGGGCCAACGTCCTGACTTTC	CASRAIRSGANVLTF
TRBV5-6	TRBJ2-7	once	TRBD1	TGTGCCAGCAGCGCGCAGAGACCGGGACAGGGATCCTACGAGCAGTACTTC	CASSAQRPGQGSYEQYF
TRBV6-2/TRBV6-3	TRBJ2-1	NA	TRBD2	TGTGCCAGCAGTTACCCCTATAGCGGGAGGTACAATGAGCAGTTCTTC	CASSYPYSGRYNEQFF
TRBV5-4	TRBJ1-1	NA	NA	TGTGCCAGCAGCTGGAGAGACACCTACCCTGAAGCTTTCTTT	CASSWRDTYPEAFF
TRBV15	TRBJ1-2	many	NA	TGTGCCACCAGCAGAGATCCGGCAGGGGATGGCTACACCTTC	CATSRDPAGDGYTF
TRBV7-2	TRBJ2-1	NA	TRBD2	TGTGCCAGCAGCTTAGTAATGACTAGCGGGAGTCACAATGAGCAGTTCTTC	CASSLVMTSGSHNEQFF
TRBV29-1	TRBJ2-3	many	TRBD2	TGCAGCGGTACTAGCGGTACAGATACGCAGTATTTT	CSGTSGTDTQYF
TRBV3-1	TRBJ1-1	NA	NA	TGTGCCAGCAGCCAAGCCGGACCGAACACTGAAGCTTTCTTT	CASSQAGPNTEAFF
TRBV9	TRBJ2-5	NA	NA	TGTGCCAGCAGCGTAGCTAGGGCTACTGAGCAGTACTTC	CASSVARATEQYF
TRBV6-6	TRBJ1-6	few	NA	TGTGCCAGCAGGCCCCTAGGTTCACCCCTCCACTTT	CASRPLGSPLHF
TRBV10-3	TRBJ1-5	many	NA	TGTGCCATCTCCAGGGACATAGATCAGCCCCAGCATTTT	CAISRDIDQPQHF
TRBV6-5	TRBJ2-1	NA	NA	TGTGCCAGCAGTGGCTCATGGGGGTATGAGCAGTTCTTC	CASSGSWGYEQFF
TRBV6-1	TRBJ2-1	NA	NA	TGTGCCAGTAGTGAACAGGAATATAGTGAGCAGTTCTTC	CASSEQEYSEQFF
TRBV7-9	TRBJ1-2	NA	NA	TGTGCCAGCAGCTTAGCGTATAACGAGAAACACTATGGCTACACCTTC	CASSLAYNEKHYGYTF
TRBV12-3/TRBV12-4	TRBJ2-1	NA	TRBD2	TGTGCCAGCATCCCCGGGGGGAACTACAATGAGCAGTTCTTC	CASIPGGNYNEQFF
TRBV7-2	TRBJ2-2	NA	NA	TGTGCCAGCAGCTTAGCCTCAACGAACACCGGGGAGCTGTTTTTT	CASSLASTNTGELFF
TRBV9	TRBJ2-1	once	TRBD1	TGTGCCAGCAGCGTAGTAGGCAGGGGGCTTAATGAGCAGTTCTTC	CASSVVGRGLNEQFF
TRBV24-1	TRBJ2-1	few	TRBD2	TGTGCCACCAGTGACAGAAAGCGGGAGGGCCGCAATGAGCAGTTCTTC	CATSDRKREGRNEQFF
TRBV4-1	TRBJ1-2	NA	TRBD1	TGCGCCAGCGGCCAAGTCCCTCCCCGCGCGACAGGGTCCTGGGGCGCCGATGGCTACACCTTC	CASGQVPPRATGSWGADGYTF
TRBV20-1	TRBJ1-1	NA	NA	TGCAGTGCTAGAGATAGAAGGACTGAACCCATGAACACTGAAGCTTTCTTT	CSARDRRTEPMNTEAFF
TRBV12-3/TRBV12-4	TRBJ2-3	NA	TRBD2	TGTGCCAGCAGTTTGTTAAAGGGAGCGGGAGGCCTTCGGGGAGACCGCACAGATACGCAGTATTTT	CASSLLKGAGGLRGDRTDTQYF
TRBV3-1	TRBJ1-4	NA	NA	TGTGCCAGCAGCCAATTGACAGGCCCGGGGGAAAAACTGTTTTTT	CASSQLTGPGEKLFF
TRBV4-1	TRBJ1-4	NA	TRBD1	TGCGCCAGCAGCCGACAGGGACCCTTAGAGGGGGAAAAACTGTTTTTT	CASSRQGPLEGEKLFF
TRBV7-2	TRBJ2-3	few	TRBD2	TGTGCCAGCAGCTTGAGCGGGGGGCCTGGAGATACGCAGTATTTT	CASSLSGGPGDTQYF
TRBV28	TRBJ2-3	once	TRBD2	TGTGCCAGCAGTCCTACTAGCGGGAGTGCGCCCGTGGGGCAGTATTTT	CASSPTSGSAPVGQYF
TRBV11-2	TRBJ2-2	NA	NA	TGTGCCAGCAGCTTAGTACAGACTAACACCGGGGAGCTGTTTTTT	CASSLVQTNTGELFF
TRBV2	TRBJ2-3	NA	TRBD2	TGTGCCAGCAGTGAAGCTAGCGGGGGCCTCACAGATACGCAGTATTTT	CASSEASGGLTDTQYF